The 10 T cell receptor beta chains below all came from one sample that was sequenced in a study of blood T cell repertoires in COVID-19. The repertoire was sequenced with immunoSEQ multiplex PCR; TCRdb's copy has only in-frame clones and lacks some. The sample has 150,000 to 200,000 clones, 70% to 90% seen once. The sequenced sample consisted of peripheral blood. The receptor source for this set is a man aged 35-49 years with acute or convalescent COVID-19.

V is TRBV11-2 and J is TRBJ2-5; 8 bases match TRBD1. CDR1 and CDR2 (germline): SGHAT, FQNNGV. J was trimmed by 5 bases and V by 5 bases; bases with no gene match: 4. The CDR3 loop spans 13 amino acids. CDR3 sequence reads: CASSLGQGETQYF. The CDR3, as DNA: TGTGCCAGCAGCCTCGGACAGGGCGAGACCCAGTACTTC.

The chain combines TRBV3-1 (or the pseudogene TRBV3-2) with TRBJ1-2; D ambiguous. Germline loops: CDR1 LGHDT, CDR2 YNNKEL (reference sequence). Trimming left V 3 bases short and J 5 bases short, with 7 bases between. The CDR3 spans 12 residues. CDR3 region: CASSQDSYGYTF. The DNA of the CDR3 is TGTGCCAGCAGCCAGGACTCTTATGGCTACACCTTC.

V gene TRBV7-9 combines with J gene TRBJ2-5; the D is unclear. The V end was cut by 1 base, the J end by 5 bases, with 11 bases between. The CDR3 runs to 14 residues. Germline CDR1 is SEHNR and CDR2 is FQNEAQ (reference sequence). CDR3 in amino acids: CASSLVLAAETQYF. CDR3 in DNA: TGTGCCAGCAGCTTAGTATTAGCCGCGGAGACCCAGTACTTC.

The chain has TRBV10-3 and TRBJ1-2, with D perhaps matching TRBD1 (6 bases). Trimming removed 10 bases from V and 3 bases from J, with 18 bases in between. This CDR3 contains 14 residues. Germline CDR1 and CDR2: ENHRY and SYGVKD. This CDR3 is CATKRQVVDYGYTF. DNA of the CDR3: TGTGCCACCAAACGACAGGTCGTAGACTATGGCTACACCTTC.

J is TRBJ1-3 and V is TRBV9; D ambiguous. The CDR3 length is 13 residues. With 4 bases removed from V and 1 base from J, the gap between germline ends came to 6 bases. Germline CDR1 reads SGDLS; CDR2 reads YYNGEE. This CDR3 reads CASSPTSGNTIYF. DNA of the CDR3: TGTGCCAGCAGCCCCACATCTGGAAACACCATATATTTT. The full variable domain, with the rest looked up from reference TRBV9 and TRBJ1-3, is DSGVTQTPKHLITATGQRVTLRCSPRSGDLSVYWYQQSLDQGLQFLIQYYNGEERAKGNILERFSAQQFPDLHSELNLSSLELGDSALYFCASSPTSGNTIYFGEGSWLTVV.

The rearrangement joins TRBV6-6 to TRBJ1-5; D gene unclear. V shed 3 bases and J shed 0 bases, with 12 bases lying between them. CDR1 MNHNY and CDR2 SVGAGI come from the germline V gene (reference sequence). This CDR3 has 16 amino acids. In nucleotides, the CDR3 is TGTGCCAGCAGTTATTTTACTGACTTTAGCAATCAGCCCCAGCATTTT. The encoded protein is CASSYFTDFSNQPQHF.

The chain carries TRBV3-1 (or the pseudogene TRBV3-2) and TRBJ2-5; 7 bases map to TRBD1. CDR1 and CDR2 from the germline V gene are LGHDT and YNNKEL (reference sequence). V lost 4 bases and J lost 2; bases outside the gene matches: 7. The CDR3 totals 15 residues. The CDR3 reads CASSPNEQGQETQYF. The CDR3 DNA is TGTGCCAGCAGCCCGAACGAACAGGGGCAAGAGACCCAGTACTTC.

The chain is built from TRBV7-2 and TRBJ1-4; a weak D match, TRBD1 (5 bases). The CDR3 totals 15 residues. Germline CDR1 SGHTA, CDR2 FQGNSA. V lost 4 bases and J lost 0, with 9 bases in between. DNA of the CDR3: TGTGCCAGCAGCTCCCAGACAGCAACTAATGAAAAACTGTTTTTT. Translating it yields CASSSQTATNEKLFF.

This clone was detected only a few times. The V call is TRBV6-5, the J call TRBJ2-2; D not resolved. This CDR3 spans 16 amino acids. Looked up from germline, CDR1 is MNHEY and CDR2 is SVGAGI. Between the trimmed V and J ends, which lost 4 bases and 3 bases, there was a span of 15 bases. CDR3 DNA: TGTGCCAGCAGTTCCCTACGGGTTCCGGACACCGGGGAGCTGTTTTTT. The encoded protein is CASSSLRVPDTGELFF.

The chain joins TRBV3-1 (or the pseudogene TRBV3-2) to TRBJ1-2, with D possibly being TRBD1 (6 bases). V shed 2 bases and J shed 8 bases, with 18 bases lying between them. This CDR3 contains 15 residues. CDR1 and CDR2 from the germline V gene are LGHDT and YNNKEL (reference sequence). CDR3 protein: CASSQYRAGERGYTF. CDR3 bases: TGTGCCAGCAGCCAATATCGGGCAGGGGAAAGAGGCTACACCTTC.